The sequence of this T cell receptor beta chain was determined in a study of CD8 T cells in Susac syndrome. The length of the CDR3 is 15 residues. Germline-derived CDR1 and CDR2 are SEHNR and FQNEAQ (reference sequence). V was cut by 5 bases and J by 2 bases, with 16 bases left in between. Matching for age and sex applied to the controls, who were healthy donors. RNA in amounts of about 0.45 to 1 ug was reverse transcribed with random hexamers. Each CDR3 protein gets one entry after TCRdb re-called the immunoSEQ multiplex PCR reads with MiXCR. Here the sample spans over 95,000 distinct CDR3 sequences, 80% to 95% being singletons. This clonotype was counted once.

The sequence was obtained from a human donor in good health. The chain couples TRBV7-9 to TRBJ2-7; no firm D call. The sample consisted of CD4+ T cells from PBMCs. CDR3 sequence (DNA): TGTGCCAGCAGCGACAATGCTTTGAGCACCTACGAGCAGTACTTC. This sequence encodes CASSDNALSTYEQYF.